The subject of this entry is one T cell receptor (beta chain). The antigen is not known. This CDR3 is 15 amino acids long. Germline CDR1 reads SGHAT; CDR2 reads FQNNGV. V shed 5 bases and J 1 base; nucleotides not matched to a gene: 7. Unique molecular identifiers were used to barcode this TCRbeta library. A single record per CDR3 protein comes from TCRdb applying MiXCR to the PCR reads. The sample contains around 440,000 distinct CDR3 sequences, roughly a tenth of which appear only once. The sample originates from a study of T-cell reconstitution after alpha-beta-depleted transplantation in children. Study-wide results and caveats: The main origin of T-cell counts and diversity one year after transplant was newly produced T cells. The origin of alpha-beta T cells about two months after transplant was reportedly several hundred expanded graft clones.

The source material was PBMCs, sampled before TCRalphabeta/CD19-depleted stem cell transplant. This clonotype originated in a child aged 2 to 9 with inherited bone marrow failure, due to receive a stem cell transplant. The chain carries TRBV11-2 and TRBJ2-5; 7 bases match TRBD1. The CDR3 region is CASSLAWTGQETQYF. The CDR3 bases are TGTGCCAGCAGCCTCGCCTGGACAGGCCAAGAGACCCAGTACTTC. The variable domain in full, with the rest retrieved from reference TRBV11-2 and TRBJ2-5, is EAGVAQSPRYKIIEKRQSVAFWCNPISGHATLYWYQQILGQGPKLLIQFQNNGVVDDSQLPKDRFSAERLKGVDSTLKIQPAKLEDSAVYLCASSLAWTGQETQYFGPGTRLLVL.